The 15 T cell receptor beta chains reported below all come from one sample, sequenced in a study of graft-versus-host responses after intestinal transplantation. No antigen is known for these receptors. Measured with immunoSEQ multiplex PCR; TCRdb has only the in-frame clones, and not every one. Among some 90,000 clones listed, 85% to 95% were seen once. Sequenced material: unstimulated CD8+ T cells sorted from spleen or lymph node cells, taken before transplant. These receptors were obtained from a human donor who was the organ donor for an intestinal transplant.

The gene calls are TRBV4-1 and TRBJ2-2; D is perhaps TRBD1 (5 bases). CDR3 length: 17 amino acids. V lost 0 bases to trimming and J lost 0 bases, with 11 bases between them. Germline V gene sequence: CDR1 MGHRA, CDR2 YSYEKL. The DNA of the CDR3 is TGCGCCAGCAGCCAAGATATAACAGGTCCGAACACCGGGGAGCTGTTTTTT. Translated: CASSQDITGPNTGELFF.

The genes are TRBV5-8 and TRBJ1-2; D not certain. Trimming stripped 1 base from V and 6 bases from J, with 19 bases between. This CDR3 region has 16 residues. The germline CDR1 and CDR2 sequences are SGHTS and YDEGEE. This chain's CDR3 is CASSLRRSVGLNGYTF. The CDR3 region has the DNA TGTGCCAGCAGCTTGCGGCGGTCTGTGGGTCTAAATGGCTACACCTTC. The variable domain in full, with the rest retrieved from reference TRBV5-8 and TRBJ1-2, is EAGVTQSPTHLIKTRGQQATLRCSPISGHTSVYWYQQALGLGLQFLLWYDEGEERNRGNFPPRFSGRQFPNYSSELNVNALELEDSALYLCASSLRRSVGLNGYTFGSGTRLTVV.

The V and J genes are TRBV9 and TRBJ2-7, with D unclear. The V gene lost 0 bases and the J gene lost 2 bases, with 6 bases spanning the gap. Germline V CDR1 and CDR2: SGDLS, YYNGEE. The CDR3 consists of 13 residues. CDR3 sequence (DNA): TGTGCCAGCAGCGTAGGGCAGACCTACGAGCAGTACTTC. Protein product: CASSVGQTYEQYF. The full variable domain, in which reference TRBV9 and TRBJ2-7 provide the parts outside the CDR3, is DSGVTQTPKHLITATGQRVTLRCSPRSGDLSVYWYQQSLDQGLQFLIQYYNGEERAKGNILERFSAQQFPDLHSELNLSSLELGDSALYFCASSVGQTYEQYFGPGTRLTVT.

J is TRBJ2-5 and V is TRBV5-1, with 11 bases identical to TRBD2. CDR3 size: 15 residues. The junction had 4 bases not matched to a gene; V was cut back by 2 bases and J by 4 bases. Germline V CDR1 and CDR2: SGHRS, YFSETQ. Here the CDR3 reads CASSFSGGAAETQYF. The CDR3 bases are TGCGCCAGCAGCTTTAGCGGGGGGGCCGCAGAGACCCAGTACTTC.

V gene TRBV4-1 combines with J gene TRBJ1-3; D not resolved. V lost 0 bases and J 1 base, leaving 13 bases between the germline ends. The V gene's germline CDR1 is MGHRA and CDR2 YSYEKL. The CDR3 spans 17 residues. For the CDR3, the DNA is TGCGCCAGCAGCCAAGAGCGATGGGCCGGTTCTGGAAACACCATATATTTT. Encoded protein: CASSQERWAGSGNTIYF.

Only one count was recorded for this clone. V usage is TRBV11-2 and J usage is TRBJ2-2; 10 bases match TRBD1. V trimming: 7 bases; J trimming: 5 bases; junction bases outside the gene matches: 13. Germline-derived CDR1 and CDR2 are SGHAT and FQNNGV. This CDR3 contains 17 residues. This CDR3 is CASTDPRDRGNTGELFF. In nucleotides, the CDR3 is TGTGCCAGCACCGACCCCCGGGACAGGGGAAATACCGGGGAGCTGTTTTTT.

The chain employs TRBV6-5 and TRBJ2-7; D is uncertain. Trimming stripped 2 bases from V and 0 bases from J, with 5 bases between. Germline V gene lookup returns CDR1 MNHEY and CDR2 SVGAGI. The CDR3 has 13 amino acids. Written as DNA, the CDR3 is TGTGCCAGCAGTTACACCAGCTCCTACGAGCAGTACTTC. This sequence encodes CASSYTSSYEQYF.

This clone has only one observation. V gene TRBV5-6 combines with J gene TRBJ2-7; 8 bases fit TRBD1. Looked up from germline, CDR1 is SGHDT and CDR2 is YYEEEE. After removal of 4 bases from V and 3 bases from J, the junction contained 3 bases not matched to a gene. The CDR3 is 13 amino acids. CDR3 residues: CASSGTGHYEQYF. Written as DNA, the CDR3 is TGTGCCAGCAGCGGGACAGGCCACTACGAGCAGTACTTC.

The V gene is TRBV5-4, the J gene TRBJ1-2; 8 nucleotides match TRBD1. This CDR3 has 13 residues. Germline CDR1 SGHNT, CDR2 YYREEE (reference sequence). V dropped 4 bases and J dropped 5; count of bases not matched to a gene: 4. The CDR3 spells CASSPGQGYGYTF. Here the CDR3 DNA reads TGTGCCAGCAGCCCCGGACAGGGATATGGCTACACCTTC.

This chain uses TRBV5-1 with TRBJ2-1; D is unresolved. V lost 5 bases, J lost 5 bases, and 14 bases lay in between. Germline CDR1 SGHRS, CDR2 YFSETQ. This CDR3 region has 14 residues. The CDR3: CASSKYSQNNEQFF. The DNA for the CDR3 is TGCGCCAGCAGTAAATACTCTCAAAACAATGAGCAGTTCTTC. The complete variable domain, with remaining parts taken from reference TRBV5-1 and TRBJ2-1, reads KAGVTQTPRYLIKTRGQQVTLSCSPISGHRSVSWYQQTPGQGLQFLFEYFSETQRNKGNFPGRFSGRQFSNSRSEMNVSTLELGDSALYLCASSKYSQNNEQFFGPGTRLTVL.

The chain joins TRBV11-2 to TRBJ2-1, with D perhaps matching TRBD2 (7 bases). Deletions cut 9 bases from V and 4 bases from J, with 19 bases between. Germline V gene data show CDR1 as SGHAT and CDR2 as FQNNGV. The CDR3 is 15 amino acids. This CDR3 reads CASSQDGGLYNEQFF. The CDR3 DNA reads as TGTGCCAGTAGTCAAGACGGGGGGCTGTACAATGAGCAGTTCTTC.

J is TRBJ2-1 and V is TRBV19; D remains unclear. V lost 3 bases to trimming and J lost 0 bases, with 9 bases between them. Germline V CDR1 and CDR2: LNHDA, SQIVND (reference sequence). This CDR3 is built from 15 residues. The CDR3 loop is CASSISTYSYNEQFF. As DNA, the CDR3 is TGTGCCAGTAGTATCTCTACCTACTCCTACAATGAGCAGTTCTTC.

The chain employs TRBV29-1 and TRBJ2-1; 7 positions match TRBD1. From germline, CDR1 is SQVTM and CDR2 ANQGSEA. The CDR3 has 12 amino acids. V gave up 6 bases and J gave up 10 bases; unmatched junction bases: 9. The CDR3 loop is CSVTGTVNEQFF. The DNA of the CDR3 is TGCAGCGTGACCGGGACAGTAAACGAGCAGTTCTTC.

The J gene is TRBJ2-3, the V gene TRBV6-5, with 11 bases that match TRBD2. V dropped 1 base and J dropped 6; count of bases not matched to a gene: 3. Germline V gene lookup returns CDR1 MNHEY and CDR2 SVGAGI. CDR3 length: 15 residues. The CDR3 DNA reads as TGTGCCAGCAGTTACTTGGGACTAGCGGATGATACGCAGTATTTT. Its protein is CASSYLGLADDTQYF.

This chain joins TRBV5-6 and TRBJ2-1; 9 bases map to TRBD2. The CDR3 loop spans 13 amino acids. Germline V gene data show CDR1 as SGHDT and CDR2 as YYEEEE. V shed 1 base, J shed 7 bases, and the junction held 0 bases outside the gene matches. CDR3 DNA: TGTGCCAGCAGCTTGACTAGCGGGAATGAGCAGTTCTTC. It specifies CASSLTSGNEQFF. The variable domain in full, with the rest retrieved from reference TRBV5-6 and TRBJ2-1, is DAGVTQSPTHLIKTRGQQVTLRCSPKSGHDTVSWYQQALGQGPQFIFQYYEEEERQRGNFPDRFSGHQFPNYSSELNVNALLLGDSALYLCASSLTSGNEQFFGPGTRLTVL.